Below, 14 T cell receptor beta chains from the same sample are listed, as sequenced in a study of T cell changes during pregnancy in multiple sclerosis. Only in-frame clones appear in the TCRdb table, and some are missing; sequencing was by immunoSEQ multiplex PCR. This table holds about 60,000 clones, approximately 91% found once. Source: peripheral blood, taken in the second trimester of pregnancy. These receptors all stem from a female donor with multiple sclerosis, enrolled in a pregnancy study.

The rearrangement links TRBV13 to TRBJ2-2, with TRBD1 matching over 7 bases. V trimming: 6 bases; J trimming: 1 base; junction bases outside the gene matches: 2. The CDR3 runs to 14 residues. The germline gives CDR1 PRHDT, CDR2 FYEKMQ (reference sequence). The CDR3 region is CASRTGRNTGELFF. The CDR3 DNA sequence: TGTGCCAGCAGGACAGGGAGGAACACCGGGGAGCTGTTTTTT. Based on the CDR3 plus reference TRBV13 and TRBJ2-2, the full variable domain is AAGVIQSPRHLIKEKRETATLKCYPIPRHDTVYWYQQGPGQDPQFLISFYEKMQSDKGSIPDRFSAQQFSDYHSELNMSSLELGDSALYFCASRTGRNTGELFFGEGSRLTVL.

J is TRBJ2-7 and V is TRBV7-9; D is undetermined. V was clipped by 3 bases and J by 5 bases, with 11 bases between them. The CDR3 loop spans 13 amino acids. The germline V gene encodes CDR1 SEHNR and CDR2 FQNEAQ (reference sequence). CDR3 nucleotide sequence: TGTGCCAGCAGCTTCCCGTCCCGGGACGAGCAGTACTTC. Translated: CASSFPSRDEQYF.

A single count supports this clone. As DNA, the CDR3 is TGTGCCAGCAGCGTAAGGGGACAGGGATTAACAGATACGCAGTATTTT. Translating it yields CASSVRGQGLTDTQYF. This sequence joins TRBV9 and TRBJ2-3; 9 nucleotides match TRBD1. Germline CDR1 reads SGDLS; CDR2 reads YYNGEE. The length of the CDR3 is 16 residues. J gave up 3 bases and V 1 base, and 6 bases lay outside the gene matches. Combining the CDR3 with reference TRBV9 and TRBJ2-3 gives the whole variable domain DSGVTQTPKHLITATGQRVTLRCSPRSGDLSVYWYQQSLDQGLQFLIQYYNGEERAKGNILERFSAQQFPDLHSELNLSSLELGDSALYFCASSVRGQGLTDTQYFGPGTRLTVL.

This rearrangement joins TRBV4-1 to TRBJ2-7, with D possibly being TRBD2 (6 bases). This CDR3 comprises 15 residues. Trimming cost V 4 bases and J 3 bases, with 16 bases left between them. Germline V gene sequence: CDR1 MGHRA, CDR2 YSYEKL. The CDR3 nucleotides are TGCGCCAGCAGCCGGTTGGGGGGACCAAACTACGAGCAGTACTTC. Protein sequence: CASSRLGGPNYEQYF.

The chain links TRBV29-1 to TRBJ2-7; a possible D gene is TRBD1 (5 bases). Looked up from germline, CDR1 is SQVTM and CDR2 is ANQGSEA. V lost 3 bases and J lost 1, with 7 bases in between. There are 12 residues in the CDR3. For the CDR3, the DNA is TGCAGCGTTGACCGACAGTCCTACGAGCAGTACTTC. It codes for CSVDRQSYEQYF.

The chain employs TRBV29-1 and TRBJ1-1, with 10 positions matching TRBD1. Germline V gives CDR1 SQVTM, CDR2 ANQGSEA. The V segment lost 7 bases and the J segment 2 bases; nucleotides outside the gene matches: 7. This CDR3 is 14 amino acids long. In DNA form, the CDR3 reads TGCAGCGCCAAAGGGACAGGGGTCAACACTGAAGCTTTCTTT. As protein: CSAKGTGVNTEAFF. Full variable domain (missing parts from reference TRBV29-1 and TRBJ1-1): SAVISQKPSRDICQRGTSLTIQCQVDSQVTMMFWYRQQPGQSLTLIATANQGSEATYESGFVIDKFPISRPNLTFSTLTVSNMSPEDSSIYLCSAKGTGVNTEAFFGQGTRLTVV.

The V and J genes are TRBV2 and TRBJ2-5; 14 bases fit TRBD2. Germline CDR1 reads SNHLY; CDR2 reads FYNNEI. This CDR3 has 16 residues. V was pared by 2 bases and J by 10 bases, with 9 bases of the junction left unmatched. In nucleotides, the CDR3 is TGTGCCAGCAGTGAAACTGGACTAGCGGGGGGCTCGGACCAGTACTTC. It specifies CASSETGLAGGSDQYF.

The chain joins TRBV2 to TRBJ1-4; TRBD1 matches 10 bases. The germline V gene encodes CDR1 SNHLY and CDR2 FYNNEI. This CDR3 has 13 residues. The V gene end was trimmed by 9 bases and the J gene end by 8 bases; junction bases not matched to a gene: 6. In DNA form, the CDR3 reads TGTGCCAGAGGGGGACAGGGGTCAGAAAAACTGTTTTTT. This encodes CARGGQGSEKLFF.

The chain has TRBV13 and TRBJ1-6; possible D gene TRBD1, 5 bases. Germline CDR1 PRHDT, CDR2 FYEKMQ (reference sequence). The V end was cut by 0 bases, the J end by 0 bases, with 15 bases between. The CDR3 is 19 amino acids. CDR3 in amino acids: CASSLGYRSGNSYNSPLHF. CDR3 nucleotide sequence: TGTGCCAGCAGCTTAGGGTACAGGAGTGGGAACTCCTATAATTCACCCCTCCACTTT.

The chain employs TRBV6-5 and TRBJ1-2, with a tentative D call TRBD1 (6 bases). The CDR3 length is 12 residues. Trimming removed 8 bases from V and 7 bases from J, with 14 bases in between. CDR1 and CDR2 (germline): MNHEY, SVGAGI. CDR3 nucleotide sequence: TGTGCCAGCGGCAACAGGGCTGGTGGCTACACCTTC. This translates into CASGNRAGGYTF.

This clone was counted a single time. The gene calls are TRBV7-9 and TRBJ1-5; D is perhaps TRBD1 (5 bases). This CDR3 comprises 15 residues. Trimming cost V 2 bases and J 6 bases, with 14 bases left between them. In germline, CDR1 is SEHNR, CDR2 FQNEAQ (reference sequence). CDR3 sequence: CASSLNGGWGQPQHF. CDR3 bases: TGTGCCAGCAGCTTAAACGGGGGGTGGGGTCAGCCCCAGCATTTT.

The chain is built from TRBV19 and TRBJ2-6, with D unclear. The CDR3 loop spans 16 amino acids. V was pared by 4 bases and J by 0 bases, with 10 bases between. Germline V gene sequence: CDR1 LNHDA, CDR2 SQIVND (reference sequence). The CDR3 loop reads CASSTLRSSGANVLTF. As DNA, the CDR3 is TGTGCCAGTAGTACCCTCCGGAGCTCTGGGGCCAACGTCCTGACTTTC.

This clone was seen a single time. The V gene is TRBV18, the J gene TRBJ1-4; 12 bases match TRBD1. Trimming at V came to 6 bases and at J to 8 bases, leaving 16 bases not matched to a gene. Germline lookup yields CDR1 KGHSH and CDR2 LQKENI. The CDR3 runs 18 residues. As DNA, the CDR3 is TGTGCCAGCTCTCCCACCTCTGGGACAGGGGGCGTAGGAGAAAAACTGTTTTTT. It specifies CASSPTSGTGGVGEKLFF.

The rearrangement joins TRBV28 to TRBJ1-1; no clear D. Deletions cut 2 bases from V and 1 base from J, with 11 bases between. Germline CDR1 MDHEN, CDR2 SYDVKM. This CDR3 spans 15 amino acids. This chain's CDR3 is CASSLTVGANTEAFF. The CDR3 coding sequence is TGTGCCAGCAGTTTAACAGTGGGAGCGAACACTGAAGCTTTCTTT.